This T cell receptor beta chain was documented in a study of regulatory T cells in long-lasting Graves disease. Across the study: Over 5 years on antithyroid drugs plus positive TSH receptor antibodies marked Graves' disease as persistent.

This CDR3 has 14 residues. Per the germline V gene, CDR1 is SQVTM and CDR2 is ANQGSEA. The V gene lost 7 bases and the J gene lost 3 bases, with 18 bases spanning the gap. Stated time point: persistent/refractory GD, antithyroid drugs over 5 years with positive TRAb. From PBMCs, RNA was extracted and then used to make the TCR library. Whole-study findings and limits: Since the sample size was small, accuracy may have been reduced. Persistent disease favored TRBV28, TRBJ1-2 and TRBJ2-5.

Library construction for TCR beta used iRepertoire HTBI primers and Arm-PCR of CDR3 regions. Source study methods: Analysis of the samples identified 50 to 70 TRBV and more than eleven TRBJ segments. From the multiplex PCR reads, TCRdb called clonotypes with MiXCR, one entry per CDR3 protein. What appears here as the V and J calls and clone size reflects TCRdb's work, not the paper's. Altogether roughly 430,000 distinct CDR3 sequences are present, about 21% being singletons, with the ten largest covering around an eighth. This clonotype was counted at least ten times. Its cognate antigen is unknown. Sequences were derived from peripheral blood mononuclear cells (PBMCs), sampled when the disease was refractory, from a patient treated with antithyroid drugs. This sequence was found in a female donor with Graves disease. This chain links TRBV29-1 with TRBJ2-5; D possibly corresponds to TRBD2 (6 bases). The CDR3 sequence: CSALAASDKETQYF. CDR3 coding DNA: TGCAGCGCCCTGGCGGCTAGCGATAAAGAGACCCAGTACTTC.